This T cell receptor (beta chain) comes out of a study of blood T cell repertoires in COVID-19. The length of the CDR3 is 15 residues. With V trimmed by 4 bases and J by 5 bases, 9 bases remained unmatched. Germline V gene lookup returns CDR1 KGHSH and CDR2 LQKENI. TCRdb keeps only in-frame clones here, not all; method: immunoSEQ multiplex PCR. Of roughly 200,000 clones detected, over 80% appear once; the ten largest clones hold around 3.1%. Sequencing was carried out using PBMCs or T cells enriched from blood (not recorded which). This sequence joins TRBV18 and TRBJ2-7; 9 positions agree with TRBD1. This TCR derives from a woman in her twenties or thirties who had been exposed to COVID-19. The CDR3: CASSLTGTGSHEQYF. In nucleotides, the CDR3 is TGTGCCAGCTCACTCACCGGGACAGGGAGCCACGAGCAGTACTTC.